These T cell receptor beta chains were read from a single sample in a study of T-cell reconstitution after alpha-beta-depleted transplantation in children. TCRdb redid the calling of the PCR reads with MiXCR, one entry per CDR3 protein. The sample lists over 550,000 distinct CDR3 sequences, 8% to 11% occurring once. The sequencing used PBMCs from the stem cell graft donor, collected from the stem cell graft. These receptors came from a human donor who donated a stem cell graft to a child with acute myeloid leukemia. The CDR3 runs from the conserved cysteine through the conserved F or W. Fields, in order: D gene, V gene, J gene, clone size, CDR3 DNA, CDR3 protein. D genes are given only for firm matches. For some rows the clone size is stated as once, few or many, or as a class when expanded; others skip it.

D: -
V: TRBV29-1
J: TRBJ1-4
size: -
DNA: TGCAGCGGAAAGCGAGGTTTGAGTCTGTTTTTT
CDR3: CSGKRGLSLFF

D: -
V: TRBV5-1
J: TRBJ1-2
size: few
DNA: TGCGCCAGCAGCTTGAGGCCAGGGGTAAACTATGGCTACACCTTC
CDR3: CASSLRPGVNYGYTF

D: -
V: TRBV6-2/TRBV6-3
J: TRBJ1-5
size: -
DNA: TGTGCCAGCCAGGGTCTGGACCCTAGAAAAAATCAGCCCCAGCATTTT
CDR3: CASQGLDPRKNQPQHF

D: -
V: TRBV6-5
J: TRBJ2-1
size: -
DNA: TGTGCCAGCAGTTACGTCCTGGGGGCGGGCTCCTACAATGAGCAGTTCTTC
CDR3: CASSYVLGAGSYNEQFF

D: -
V: TRBV12-3/TRBV12-4
J: TRBJ2-4
size: many
DNA: TGTGCCAGCAGTTCAACCATGGGCGAAAACATTCAGTACTTC
CDR3: CASSSTMGENIQYF

D: -
V: TRBV6-2/TRBV6-3
J: TRBJ2-1
size: -
DNA: TGTGCCAGCAGTTACGGAGGGGGGCTAGCGGAATACAATGAGCAGTTCTTC
CDR3: CASSYGGGLAEYNEQFF

D: -
V: TRBV20-1
J: TRBJ2-7
size: many
DNA: TGCAGTGCTAGAGAAGGTGCGGGGCCGGCCTACGAGCAGTACTTC
CDR3: CSAREGAGPAYEQYF

D: -
V: TRBV12-3/TRBV12-4
J: TRBJ2-1
size: many
DNA: TGTGCCAGCAGTTTACGAGACTCGGGCAATGAGCAGTTCTTC
CDR3: CASSLRDSGNEQFF

D: TRBD2
V: TRBV7-6
J: TRBJ2-3
size: few
DNA: TGTGCCAGCAGCCCGGGACTAGCGGGATCAACCACAGATACGCAGTATTTT
CDR3: CASSPGLAGSTTDTQYF

D: -
V: TRBV4-3
J: TRBJ2-3
size: -
DNA: TGCGCCAGCAGCCAAGACAGTGGGGGAGATACGCAGTATTTT
CDR3: CASSQDSGGDTQYF

D: TRBD1
V: TRBV5-1
J: TRBJ1-1
size: many
DNA: TGCGCCAGCAGCTCCGGACAGGGGTTGAACACTGAAGCTTTCTTT
CDR3: CASSSGQGLNTEAFF

D: TRBD1
V: TRBV28
J: TRBJ2-5
size: few
DNA: TGTGCCAGCAGTGGACAGGTCCACCAAGAGACCCAGTACTTC
CDR3: CASSGQVHQETQYF

D: -
V: TRBV12-3/TRBV12-4
J: TRBJ2-2
size: many
DNA: TGTGCCAGCAGTGTTCGGGGCACCGGGGAGCTGTTTTTT
CDR3: CASSVRGTGELFF

D: -
V: TRBV6-2/TRBV6-3
J: TRBJ2-7
size: few
DNA: TGTGCCAGCAGTTACGTGGGGTCCTACGAGCAGTACTTC
CDR3: CASSYVGSYEQYF

D: -
V: TRBV7-9
J: TRBJ2-7
size: -
DNA: TGTGCCAGCAGCTTACCGAAGTTGAGCTCCTACGAGCAGTACTTC
CDR3: CASSLPKLSSYEQYF

D: TRBD1
V: TRBV6-5
J: TRBJ1-2
size: many
DNA: TGTGCCAGCAGCCAACAGGGGAGCTATGGCTACACCTTC
CDR3: CASSQQGSYGYTF

D: -
V: TRBV7-9
J: TRBJ1-1
size: few
DNA: TGTGCCAGCCCACTCCCAGGGTCTACTGAAGCTTTCTTT
CDR3: CASPLPGSTEAFF

D: -
V: TRBV6-2/TRBV6-3
J: TRBJ2-1
size: many
DNA: TGTGCCAGCAGCCTCCTTCTATACAATGAGCAGTTCTTC
CDR3: CASSLLLYNEQFF

D: -
V: TRBV6-2/TRBV6-3
J: TRBJ2-2
size: -
DNA: TGTGCCAGCATCACTACAGGGAACACCGGGGAGCTGTTTTTT
CDR3: CASITTGNTGELFF

D: TRBD1
V: TRBV12-3/TRBV12-4
J: TRBJ2-5
size: few
DNA: TGTGCCAGCAGGAACCCACACGGGACAGGGGATGAGACCCAGTACTTC
CDR3: CASRNPHGTGDETQYF

D: TRBD1
V: TRBV5-1
J: TRBJ2-1
size: many
DNA: TGCGCCAGCAGCTTGGGGACAGGGGAAAACAATGAGCAGTTCTTC
CDR3: CASSLGTGENNEQFF

D: -
V: TRBV2
J: TRBJ2-6
size: -
DNA: TGTGCCAGCAACGAATTCTCTGGGGCCAACGTCCTGACTTTC
CDR3: CASNEFSGANVLTF

D: -
V: TRBV7-9
J: TRBJ1-4
size: -
DNA: TGTGCCAGCAGCTTAGGAGGTGCCGAATCAAAACTGTTTTTT
CDR3: CASSLGGAESKLFF

D: -
V: TRBV24-1
J: TRBJ2-6
size: many
DNA: TGTGCCACCAGTGACCCGAGGACGGTCGCTGGGGCCAACGTCCTGACTTTC
CDR3: CATSDPRTVAGANVLTF

D: TRBD2
V: TRBV7-9
J: TRBJ2-1
size: few
DNA: TGTGCCAGCAGCTTGGGACTAGCGGGAGAGAGTGAGCAGTTCTTC
CDR3: CASSLGLAGESEQFF

D: -
V: TRBV7-6
J: TRBJ1-4
size: -
DNA: TGTGCCAGCAGCCTCCGAGATTCAACTAATGAAAAACTGTTTTTT
CDR3: CASSLRDSTNEKLFF

D: -
V: TRBV3-1
J: TRBJ2-7
size: -
DNA: TGTGCCAGCAGCCAAGATCTGTGGCAGCCCACCCCCGAGCAGTACTTC
CDR3: CASSQDLWQPTPEQYF

D: TRBD1
V: TRBV29-1
J: TRBJ2-1
size: few
DNA: TGCAGCGTTGAAAATTGGGACAGGGGGCTCAATGAGCAGTTCTTC
CDR3: CSVENWDRGLNEQFF

D: TRBD1
V: TRBV11-2
J: TRBJ2-7
size: -
DNA: TGTGCCAGCAGCACGGGACAGAACTACGAGCAGTACTTC
CDR3: CASSTGQNYEQYF

D: -
V: TRBV12-3/TRBV12-4
J: TRBJ2-3
size: many
DNA: TGTGCCAGCAGCTCTAACGGGGCCAGCACAGATACGCAGTATTTT
CDR3: CASSSNGASTDTQYF

D: -
V: TRBV30
J: TRBJ2-5
size: few
DNA: TGTGCCTGGAGTGTACTCGGCAGGGGAGAGACCCAGTACTTC
CDR3: CAWSVLGRGETQYF

D: -
V: TRBV27
J: TRBJ2-2
size: -
DNA: TGTGCCAGCAGTCCGGCCAGAAGAACCGGGGAGCTGTTTTTT
CDR3: CASSPARRTGELFF

D: TRBD1
V: TRBV6-1
J: TRBJ2-7
size: many
DNA: TGTGCCAGCAGCTCCCGTCCCGGGACAGGGTCCTACGAGCAGTACTTC
CDR3: CASSSRPGTGSYEQYF

D: TRBD2
V: TRBV11-2
J: TRBJ2-7
size: -
DNA: TGTGCCAGCAGTACGGGACTAGGGCAATCCAACGAGCAGTACTTC
CDR3: CASSTGLGQSNEQYF

D: -
V: TRBV20-1
J: TRBJ2-7
size: -
DNA: TGCAGTGCTTCGGGGAGAAATCCGAGTTGGTCGGGAGCCCGGGCCCTCGAGCAGTACTTC
CDR3: CSASGRNPSWSGARALEQYF

D: -
V: TRBV20-1
J: TRBJ2-7
size: -
DNA: TGCAGTGCTAGAGATCCCCGGACTACCTACGAGCAGTACTTC
CDR3: CSARDPRTTYEQYF

D: TRBD2
V: TRBV12-3/TRBV12-4
J: TRBJ2-3
size: -
DNA: TGTGCCATCTGTTTGGGCGGCGGCGGGAGGGGCACAGATACGCAGTATTTT
CDR3: CAICLGGGGRGTDTQYF

D: -
V: TRBV20-1
J: TRBJ2-5
size: few
DNA: TGCAGTGCTAGCTCCGGGACAAGACAACAAGAGACCCAGTACTTC
CDR3: CSASSGTRQQETQYF

D: -
V: TRBV28
J: TRBJ2-3
size: few
DNA: TGTGCCCTGCGTTTGCGGGTATCAGATACGCAGTATTTT
CDR3: CALRLRVSDTQYF

D: -
V: TRBV20-1
J: TRBJ2-3
size: -
DNA: TGCAGTGCTGGGAGACGGAAGAGCACAGATACGCAGTATTTT
CDR3: CSAGRRKSTDTQYF

D: TRBD2
V: TRBV4-3
J: TRBJ2-1
size: many
DNA: TGCGCCAGCAGCCAAGATGGTACTAGCGGGAGGGGCAATGAGCAGTTCTTC
CDR3: CASSQDGTSGRGNEQFF

D: -
V: TRBV6-6
J: TRBJ2-5
size: many
DNA: TGTGCCAGCAGTACCACCAGAGGCGAGACCCAGTACTTC
CDR3: CASSTTRGETQYF

D: -
V: TRBV29-1
J: TRBJ2-5
size: -
DNA: TGCAGCGGGTCGAGGCATGAGTACCAAGAGACCCAGTACTTC
CDR3: CSGSRHEYQETQYF

D: -
V: TRBV6-1
J: TRBJ2-1
size: -
DNA: TGTGCCGGTCAGGGGGACTTCTCCTACAATGAGCAGTTCTTC
CDR3: CAGQGDFSYNEQFF

D: TRBD1
V: TRBV5-1
J: TRBJ2-1
size: -
DNA: TGCGCCAGCAGCCTGGGACAGCAAAACAATGAGCAGTTCTTC
CDR3: CASSLGQQNNEQFF

D: -
V: TRBV7-3
J: TRBJ2-1
size: many
DNA: TGTGCCAGCAGCTTAAAGGGTGGTCGCTCCTACAATGAGCAGTTCTTC
CDR3: CASSLKGGRSYNEQFF

D: -
V: TRBV12-3/TRBV12-4
J: TRBJ2-1
size: many
DNA: TGTGCCAGCAGCCCCCCCGATGAGCAGTTCTTC
CDR3: CASSPPDEQFF

D: -
V: TRBV7-2
J: TRBJ2-5
size: -
DNA: TGTGCCAGCAGCTTAGAGATGCAGCGCCAAGAGACCCAGTACTTC
CDR3: CASSLEMQRQETQYF

D: -
V: TRBV30
J: TRBJ2-2
size: -
DNA: TGTGCCTGGAGTGTTCACACCGGGGAGCTGTTTTTT
CDR3: CAWSVHTGELFF

D: -
V: TRBV7-9
J: TRBJ1-6
size: few
DNA: TGTGCCAGCAGGCTCGACGGAGGGTCACCCCTCCACTTT
CDR3: CASRLDGGSPLHF

D: TRBD1
V: TRBV29-1
J: TRBJ2-1
size: few
DNA: TGCAGCGTTAAGACAGGGGGCAACAATGAGCAGTTCTTC
CDR3: CSVKTGGNNEQFF

D: -
V: TRBV29-1
J: TRBJ1-2
size: -
DNA: TGCAGCGTTGCGGACTATGGCTACACCTTC
CDR3: CSVADYGYTF